One and the same sample provided the 8 T cell receptor beta chains below, sequenced in a study of blood T cell repertoires in COVID-19 (dated by TCRdb to the early 2020s). The library was built by means of the immunoSEQ multiplex PCR assay. The table was pulled from immuneACCESS by TCRdb, which kept in-frame rearrangements only. Such tables lose some clones; where checked, under half of the loss comes from unresolved V genes, and the rest has no known cause. The sample table contains around 290,000 clones; only one count was recorded for around nine tenths of them. The top ten hold 1.7% of the sample. The material sequenced was PBMCs or T cells enriched from blood (not recorded which). These receptors were obtained from a woman in her forties who had recovered from COVID-19.

In this sample, this clone turned up once. The chain employs TRBV28 and TRBJ2-7, with D unresolved. CDR1 is MDHEN, CDR2 SYDVKM, per germline. The CDR3 consists of 11 residues. The germline V and J ends were trimmed by 2 bases and 6 bases, with 5 bases remaining between them. The CDR3 sequence: CASSLMREQYF. The CDR3 region has the DNA TGTGCCAGCAGTTTAATGCGCGAGCAGTACTTC.

The rearrangement links TRBV19 to TRBJ2-3; perhaps TRBD1 as D (6 bases). CDR3 length: 15 amino acids. Trimming stripped 7 bases from V and 6 bases from J, with 20 bases between. In germline, CDR1 is LNHDA, CDR2 SQIVND (reference sequence). CDR3 region: CASTPNRGGGDTQYF. The CDR3 region has the DNA TGTGCCAGTACCCCAAATCGAGGGGGTGGTGATACGCAGTATTTT.

This rearrangement joins TRBV7-8 to TRBJ1-3; perhaps TRBD1 as D (5 bases). CDR1 SGHVS and CDR2 FQNEAQ come from the germline V gene. The CDR3 length is 15 residues. V gave up 1 base and J gave up 6 bases, with 13 bases separating them. CDR3: CASSLGQQVANTIYF. The CDR3 region has the DNA TGTGCCAGCAGCTTAGGTCAACAGGTGGCAAACACCATATATTTT.

This chain joins TRBV6-5 and TRBJ1-4, with TRBD1 matching over 9 bases. The CDR3 consists of 14 residues. V lost 4 bases to trimming and J lost 8 bases; unmatched junction nucleotides: 5. CDR1 MNHEY and CDR2 SVGAGI come from the germline V gene. The CDR3 protein is CASSSGQGREKLFF. The CDR3 DNA reads TGTGCCAGCAGTTCCGGACAGGGGCGCGAAAAACTGTTTTTT.

The chain links TRBV11-2 to TRBJ1-5; 7 bases are a match to TRBD1. V was clipped by 1 base and J by 2 bases; unmatched bases: 2. CDR1 and CDR2 from the germline V gene are SGHAT and FQNNGV. This CDR3 region has 15 residues. Here the CDR3 DNA reads TGTGCCAGCAGCTTAGCAGGGGGTGGCAATCAGCCCCAGCATTTT. This codes for CASSLAGGGNQPQHF.

This CDR3 is CASSMPRDSKAFF. CDR3 bases: TGTGCCAGTAGTATGCCCCGGGACAGTAAAGCTTTCTTT. The genes are TRBV19 and TRBJ1-1, with 7 bases lining up with TRBD1. This CDR3 comprises 13 residues. J lost 9 bases, V lost 3 bases, and 7 bases had no gene match. The germline V gene encodes CDR1 LNHDA and CDR2 SQIVND (reference sequence).

This sequence joins TRBV13 and TRBJ2-1; D is unresolved. With 8 bases removed from V and 0 bases from J, the gap between germline ends came to 11 bases. Germline V gene data show CDR1 as PRHDT and CDR2 as FYEKMQ (reference sequence). CDR3 length: 14 amino acids. CDR3 residues: CASGSRSSYNEQFF. The CDR3 region has the DNA TGTGCCAGCGGTTCAAGGAGCTCCTACAATGAGCAGTTCTTC. Complete variable domain (other parts from reference TRBV13 and TRBJ2-1): AAGVIQSPRHLIKEKRETATLKCYPIPRHDTVYWYQQGPGQDPQFLISFYEKMQSDKGSIPDRFSAQQFSDYHSELNMSSLELGDSALYFCASGSRSSYNEQFFGPGTRLTVL.

The chain recombines TRBV7-8 with TRBJ2-7; tentative D call: TRBD1 (6 bases). This CDR3 is 13 amino acids long. Trimming left V 8 bases short and J 3 bases short, with 14 bases between. Germline loops: CDR1 SGHVS, CDR2 FQNEAQ. The CDR3 loop reads CASSQGRFYEQYF. As DNA, the CDR3 is TGTGCCAGCTCGCAGGGGCGTTTCTACGAGCAGTACTTC.